Listed here are 14 T cell receptor beta chains from one sample, sequenced in a study of blood T cell repertoires in COVID-19. Profiled with immunoSEQ multiplex PCR; TCRdb holds only in-frame clones, not every one. The sample has about 180,000 clones; roughly 86% are singletons. The sample consisted of peripheral blood. The receptors come from a man in his forties with active or convalescent COVID-19.

This clone occurred once. The chain joins TRBV27 to TRBJ2-7; a weak D match, TRBD1 (6 bases). The CDR3 length is 12 residues. V dropped 6 bases and J dropped 7 bases, with 13 bases sitting between them. Germline V CDR1 and CDR2: MNHEY, SMNVEV (reference sequence). The CDR3, as DNA: TGTGCCAGCAGCGGACAGTACGAAGAGCAGTACTTC. Amino acid sequence: CASSGQYEEQYF.

The V gene is TRBV5-6, the J gene TRBJ1-1, with 8 bases that match TRBD1. The CDR3 extends over 15 amino acids. The V segment lost 4 bases and the J segment 3 bases; nucleotides outside the gene matches: 8. Germline CDR1 reads SGHDT; CDR2 reads YYEEEE. The chain's CDR3 is CASSAPQGAYTEAFF. The CDR3 DNA follows: TGTGCCAGCAGCGCCCCCCAGGGGGCTTACACTGAAGCTTTCTTT. Together with reference TRBV5-6 and TRBJ1-1, the CDR3 gives the full variable domain: DAGVTQSPTHLIKTRGQQVTLRCSPKSGHDTVSWYQQALGQGPQFIFQYYEEEERQRGNFPDRFSGHQFPNYSSELNVNALLLGDSALYLCASSAPQGAYTEAFFGQGTRLTVV.

The chain uses TRBV19 and TRBJ2-2; D gene unclear. Deletions cut 3 bases from V and 4 bases from J, with 9 bases between. The CDR3 extends over 14 amino acids. Germline lookup yields CDR1 LNHDA and CDR2 SQIVND (reference sequence). Written as DNA, the CDR3 is TGTGCCAGTAGTATTCGATTCGGCACCGGGGAGCTGTTTTTT. Amino acids: CASSIRFGTGELFF.

V usage is TRBV4-1 and J usage is TRBJ2-3, with TRBD2 matching over 10 bases. The junction had 3 bases not matched to a gene; V was cut back by 5 bases and J by 4 bases. CDR1 is MGHRA, CDR2 YSYEKL, per germline. The CDR3 has 14 residues. Written as DNA, the CDR3 is TGCGCCAGCAGCTCTAGCGGGGGCTCAGATACGCAGTATTTT. Protein product: CASSSSGGSDTQYF.

The chain has TRBV19 and TRBJ2-2; D is possibly TRBD1 (6 bases). V lost 8 bases and J lost 0, with 13 bases in between. This CDR3 is 15 amino acids long. Germline-derived CDR1 and CDR2 are LNHDA and SQIVND (reference sequence). Here the CDR3 reads CASQVTGPNTGELFF. Here the CDR3 DNA reads TGTGCCAGTCAGGTGACAGGACCGAACACCGGGGAGCTGTTTTTT.

The chain recombines TRBV28 with TRBJ1-5; possibly TRBD1 for D (6 bases). V lost 5 bases and J lost 7, with 12 bases in between. The CDR3 extends over 13 amino acids. Germline lookup yields CDR1 MDHEN and CDR2 SYDVKM. The CDR3, as DNA: TGTGCCAGCAGTACAGGGTGGGCACAGCCCCAGCATTTT. Translating it yields CASSTGWAQPQHF.

The chain carries TRBV6-5 and TRBJ2-7; a possible D gene is TRBD1 (5 bases). Germline CDR1 reads MNHEY; CDR2 reads SVGAGI. The CDR3 runs to 15 residues. V was cut by 0 bases and J by 3 bases, with 12 bases left in between. The CDR3 reads CASSYSPGQLYEQYF. CDR3 coding DNA: TGTGCCAGCAGTTACTCACCAGGGCAGCTCTACGAGCAGTACTTC.

The chain combines TRBV4-2 with TRBJ1-1, with 8 positions matching TRBD1. There are 15 residues in the CDR3. J lost 8 bases, V lost 3 bases, and 11 bases had no gene match. From germline, CDR1 is LGHNA and CDR2 YNFKEQ. The CDR3 loop reads CASSQGITGGKEAFF. CDR3 coding DNA: TGTGCCAGCAGCCAGGGAATAACAGGGGGTAAAGAAGCTTTCTTT.

The V and J genes are TRBV15 and TRBJ2-7; TRBD2 agrees at 8 bases. The CDR3 has 15 residues. J gave up 5 bases and V 0 bases, and 6 bases lay outside the gene matches. Germline-derived CDR1 and CDR2 are LNHNV and YYDKDF (reference sequence). The CDR3 DNA is TGTGCCACCAGCAGAGAGGGCGGGGGGAGGAACGAGCAGTACTTC. This codes for CATSREGGGRNEQYF.

The chain recombines TRBV19 with TRBJ2-1; 9 positions match TRBD2. CDR1 and CDR2 (germline): LNHDA, SQIVND (reference sequence). The J segment lost 4 bases and the V segment lost 3 bases, leaving 13 bases of the junction unmatched. The CDR3 is 18 amino acids. Here the CDR3 reads CASSMSETSGLFYNEQFF. The CDR3 DNA reads TGTGCCAGTAGTATGTCAGAGACTAGCGGCCTCTTTTACAATGAGCAGTTCTTC.

The chain combines TRBV9 with TRBJ1-2, with 7 bases fitting TRBD1. V shed 0 bases, J shed 4 bases, and the junction held 9 bases outside the gene matches. This CDR3 has 16 residues. CDR1 and CDR2 (germline): SGDLS, YYNGEE. The chain's CDR3 is CASSVATGEYSYGYTF. The CDR3 DNA follows: TGTGCCAGCAGCGTAGCTACAGGGGAATACTCCTATGGCTACACCTTC. Drawing the rest from reference TRBV9 and TRBJ1-2, the complete variable domain is DSGVTQTPKHLITATGQRVTLRCSPRSGDLSVYWYQQSLDQGLQFLIQYYNGEERAKGNILERFSAQQFPDLHSELNLSSLELGDSALYFCASSVATGEYSYGYTFGSGTRLTVV.

The chain links TRBV7-2 to TRBJ1-4; D gene ambiguous. In germline, CDR1 is SGHTA, CDR2 FQGNSA. V was clipped by 5 bases and J by 5 bases, with 12 bases between them. The CDR3 length is 14 residues. DNA for the CDR3: TGTGCCAGCAGCGTCCGGGCGGGGAATGAAAAACTGTTTTTT. This translates into CASSVRAGNEKLFF.

V and J are TRBV7-2 and TRBJ2-5, with 8 bases lining up with TRBD2. The CDR3 has 16 residues. Germline V gene sequence: CDR1 SGHTA, CDR2 FQGNSA. Unmatched junction bases numbered 5, after V lost 0 bases and J lost 2 bases. The CDR3 here is CASSLAFGGGQETQYF. CDR3 nucleotide sequence: TGTGCCAGCAGCTTAGCCTTCGGGGGGGGACAAGAGACCCAGTACTTC.

The chain has TRBV4-3 and TRBJ2-7; possible D gene TRBD1, 5 bases. V was cut by 0 bases and J by 2 bases, with 11 bases left in between. Germline CDR1 is LGHNA and CDR2 is YSLEER. This CDR3 region has 15 residues. The CDR3 here is CASSQDWQGAYEQYF. For the CDR3, the DNA is TGCGCCAGCAGCCAAGATTGGCAGGGCGCCTACGAGCAGTACTTC.